This T cell receptor beta chain was identified during a study of patients and donors after allogeneic stem cell transplantation. V was pared by 0 bases and J by 2 bases, with 7 bases between. Per the germline V gene, CDR1 is SEHNR and CDR2 is FQNEAQ (reference sequence). The CDR3 is 14 amino acids. TCRdb re-called the RT-PCR reads with MiXCR, one entry per CDR3 protein. The sample consists of about 110,000 distinct CDR3 sequences, approximately 40% of them appearing once. Only a few counts were recorded for this clonotype. What was sequenced was blood, either unsorted or a sorted T cell fraction (not recorded which). The chain employs TRBV7-9 and TRBJ2-5; D unclear. The TCR originated in a human donor who was either an allogeneic HSCT recipient or a stem cell or donor lymphocyte infusion donor (not recorded which). It is not recorded whose cells these are; they may come from a transplant donor. CDR3 nucleotide sequence: TGTGCCAGCAGCTTAGCGAGTATTCAAGAGACCCAGTACTTC. As protein: CASSLASIQETQYF.